Below are 30 T cell receptor beta chains sequenced from a single sample in a study of cytomegalovirus exposure and HLA in healthy donors. 60 Vbeta and 13 Jbeta primers were used in PCR. The repertoire was sequenced with immunoSEQ multiplex PCR; TCRdb's copy has only in-frame clones and lacks some. The sample shows around 170,000 clones, over 75% of them seen only once. The sequenced sample was PBMCs. These receptors were obtained from a man aged 50 to 60 in good health and CMV-seronegative.

The DNA for the CDR3 is TGCGCCAGCAGCTTGGCCTGGGGGCCCTCTGGGGCCAACGTCCTGACTTTC. Amino acids: CASSLAWGPSGANVLTF. The chain carries TRBV5-1 and TRBJ2-6; TRBD1 might be the D (6 bases). Germline V gives CDR1 SGHRS, CDR2 YFSETQ. Trimming cost V 0 bases and J 0 bases, with 10 bases left between them. CDR3 length: 17 amino acids.

This clone was detected only a few times. This chain joins TRBV9 and TRBJ2-3, with D perhaps given as TRBD1 or TRBD2 (5 bases each). Trimming took off 7 bases at V and 6 bases at J, with 15 bases between the two ends. The length of the CDR3 is 13 residues. The germline gives CDR1 SGDLS, CDR2 YYNGEE. The CDR3 region has the DNA TGTGCCAGCGGCGAGGGGTCTCCTGATACGCAGTATTTT. Its translation: CASGEGSPDTQYF.

The rearrangement uses TRBV6-1 and TRBJ2-7, with 7 bases lining up with TRBD1. Trimming cost V 2 bases and J 4 bases; bases outside gene matches: 8. Looked up from germline, CDR1 is MNHNS and CDR2 is SASEGT. The CDR3 is made up of 15 amino acids. The CDR3 reads CASSEYAGGRYEQYF. CDR3 coding DNA: TGTGCCAGCAGTGAATATGCAGGGGGAAGATACGAGCAGTACTTC.

The rearrangement joins TRBV4-1 to TRBJ2-3, with D perhaps TRBD2 (6 bases). Germline CDR1 and CDR2: MGHRA and YSYEKL. There are 16 residues in the CDR3. Trimming pared 4 bases from V and 1 base from J, leaving 15 bases between. The DNA of the CDR3 is TGCGCCAGCAGCCTCGGGGCGGGAATGGGCACAGATACGCAGTATTTT. This translates into CASSLGAGMGTDTQYF.

This sequence joins TRBV6-6 and TRBJ1-5, with D hard to call. CDR1 is MNHNY, CDR2 SVGAGI, per germline (reference sequence). The V gene lost 0 bases and the J gene lost 5 bases, with 11 bases spanning the gap. The CDR3 is made up of 15 amino acids. The CDR3 sequence is CASSYSNRKDQPQHF. CDR3 bases: TGTGCCAGCAGTTACTCGAACAGAAAGGATCAGCCCCAGCATTTT.

Only one count was recorded for this clone. The V gene is TRBV5-6, the J gene TRBJ2-7; D is unresolved. From germline, CDR1 is SGHDT and CDR2 YYEEEE. CDR3 length: 13 amino acids. Trimming removed 5 bases from V and 6 bases from J, with 15 bases in between. The CDR3 sequence: CASRPGSRGEQYF. In DNA form, the CDR3 reads TGTGCCAGCAGACCGGGTTCAAGAGGCGAGCAGTACTTC.

The rearrangement joins TRBV11-2 to TRBJ1-5, with unresolved D. V lost 0 bases, J lost 7 bases, and 7 bases lay in between. This CDR3 region has 13 residues. Germline CDR1 is SGHAT and CDR2 is FQNNGV. CDR3 nucleotide sequence: TGTGCCAGCAGCTTAGATCGGTGGCAGCCCCAGCATTTT. Translation: CASSLDRWQPQHF.

CDR3 in DNA: TGTGCCAGCAGCCGGACTAGCGGGGGTAGGGGAGAGACCCAGTACTTC. Amino acids: CASSRTSGGRGETQYF. The chain joins TRBV11-2 to TRBJ2-5; 13 bases fit TRBD2. Germline V gives CDR1 SGHAT, CDR2 FQNNGV. This CDR3 spans 16 amino acids. V shed 5 bases, J shed 4 bases, and the junction held 7 bases outside the gene matches.

This chain joins TRBV6-5 and TRBJ2-3; 9 positions agree with TRBD2. The CDR3 consists of 15 residues. Germline values: CDR1 MNHEY, CDR2 SVGAGI. V trimming: 5 bases; J trimming: 2 bases; junction bases outside the gene matches: 5. CDR3: CASSRLAGPTDTQYF. The CDR3 bases are TGTGCCAGCAGTCGCCTAGCGGGGCCCACAGATACGCAGTATTTT.

The rearrangement joins TRBV9 to TRBJ2-3; 9 bases match TRBD1. Germline CDR1 is SGDLS and CDR2 is YYNGEE. V was pared by 5 bases and J by 2 bases, with 6 bases of the junction left unmatched. This CDR3 comprises 15 residues. Here the CDR3 DNA reads TGTGCCAGCAGTGTCCGGGACAGGGACACAGATACGCAGTATTTT. It specifies CASSVRDRDTDTQYF.

This chain's CDR3 is CATGGFSNQPQHF. In nucleotides, the CDR3 is TGTGCCACGGGGGGGTTTAGCAATCAGCCCCAGCATTTT. The chain links TRBV28 to TRBJ1-5; D possibly corresponds to TRBD1 (5 bases). The V end lost 10 bases, the J end lost 0 bases, and 10 bases lay between the germline ends. The CDR3 runs 13 residues. The V gene's germline CDR1 is MDHEN and CDR2 SYDVKM.

V and J are TRBV5-1 and TRBJ1-4; no reliable D call. CDR1 is SGHRS and CDR2 is YFSETQ in the germline V gene. CDR3 length equals 15 residues. Trimming removed 0 bases from V and 0 bases from J, with 6 bases in between. CDR3 coding DNA: TGCGCCAGCAGCTTGGACAGTACAACTAATGAAAAACTGTTTTTT. It yields the protein CASSLDSTTNEKLFF.

The chain joins TRBV11-2 to TRBJ2-7; TRBD1 agrees at 10 bases. The CDR3 length is 16 residues. V lost 3 bases and J lost 5; bases outside the gene matches: 10. Germline-derived CDR1 and CDR2 are SGHAT and FQNNGV. This CDR3 is CASSLPYGTGDNEQYF. The CDR3 nucleotides read TGTGCCAGCAGCTTGCCGTATGGGACAGGGGACAACGAGCAGTACTTC.

This clone was seen a handful of times. The V and J genes are TRBV7-8 and TRBJ1-1, with a weak D call TRBD1 (5 bases). CDR3 length: 14 residues. Between the trimmed V and J ends, which lost 2 bases and 7 bases, there was a span of 14 bases. Germline CDR1 SGHVS, CDR2 FQNEAQ. CDR3 in DNA: TGTGCCAGCAGCTTAAGGGGCTACGGAGATGAAGCTTTCTTT. Translated: CASSLRGYGDEAFF.

V is TRBV30 and J is TRBJ2-7, with a possible D match to TRBD2 (5 bases). CDR3 length: 13 amino acids. CDR1 and CDR2 from the germline V gene are GTSNPN and SVGIG (reference sequence). V lost 0 bases and J 7 bases, leaving 13 bases between the germline ends. The CDR3 region is CAWSVLEVGEQYF. In nucleotides, the CDR3 is TGTGCCTGGAGTGTACTGGAGGTCGGGGAGCAGTACTTC. Full variable domain (remainder filled in from reference TRBV30 and TRBJ2-7): SQTIHQWPATLVQPVGSPLSLECTVEGTSNPNLYWYRQAAGRGLQLLFYSVGIGQISSEVPQNLSASRPQDRQFILSSKKLLLSDSGFYLCAWSVLEVGEQYFGPGTRLTVT.

The rearrangement uses TRBV11-2 and TRBJ2-5, with a weak D call TRBD1 (5 bases). CDR1 is SGHAT and CDR2 is FQNNGV in the germline V gene. The CDR3 is made up of 14 amino acids. V was trimmed by 1 base and J by 2 bases, leaving 8 bases between them. The CDR3 DNA reads TGTGCCAGCAGCTTAGTTCAGGGTCAAGAGACCCAGTACTTC. Its translation: CASSLVQGQETQYF. Complete variable domain (other parts from reference TRBV11-2 and TRBJ2-5): EAGVAQSPRYKIIEKRQSVAFWCNPISGHATLYWYQQILGQGPKLLIQFQNNGVVDDSQLPKDRFSAERLKGVDSTLKIQPAKLEDSAVYLCASSLVQGQETQYFGPGTRLLVL.

The chain combines TRBV6-5 with TRBJ2-5; tentative D call: TRBD2 (5 bases). With 5 bases removed from V and 5 bases from J, the gap between germline ends came to 12 bases. Per germline, CDR1 MNHEY and CDR2 SVGAGI. This CDR3 is built from 13 residues. The CDR3: CASSDDWRETQYF. In DNA, the CDR3 is TGTGCCAGCAGTGATGATTGGAGGGAGACCCAGTACTTC.

V is TRBV10-3 and J is TRBJ1-5, with 10 bases matching TRBD1. Germline V lookup: CDR1 ENHRY, CDR2 SYGVKD. The J segment lost 6 bases and the V segment lost 4 bases, leaving 6 bases of the junction unmatched. This CDR3 region has 15 residues. The CDR3 region has the DNA TGTGCCATCAGTGGAGGGACAGGGGAAGGTCAGCCCCAGCATTTT. Translating gives CAISGGTGEGQPQHF.

Comments on this clone: Within the sample, other DNA sequences also encode this same CDR3. V and J are TRBV6-5 and TRBJ1-2, with TRBD1 as a possible D gene (5 bases). Germline V gene lookup returns CDR1 MNHEY and CDR2 SVGAGI. This CDR3 has 14 residues. V lost 0 bases, J lost 4 bases, and 9 bases lay in between. CDR3 amino acids: CASSYSGGIYGYTF. CDR3 DNA: TGTGCCAGCAGTTACTCCGGGGGGATCTATGGCTACACCTTC.

The J gene is TRBJ2-7, the V gene TRBV10-1, with 7 bases aligning to TRBD1. The ends lost 0 bases at V and 3 bases at J; junction bases unmatched: 11. CDR1 and CDR2 (germline): WNHNN, SYGVQD (reference sequence). The CDR3 runs to 17 residues. The CDR3 is CASSESNYRGSDYEQYF. As DNA, the CDR3 is TGCGCCAGCAGTGAGTCAAACTACAGGGGCTCCGACTACGAGCAGTACTTC.

V is TRBV29-1 and J is TRBJ1-1; D possibly corresponds to TRBD1 (6 bases). V gave up 7 bases and J gave up 5 bases, with 20 bases separating them. There are 14 residues in the CDR3. Germline V lookup: CDR1 SQVTM, CDR2 ANQGSEA. The CDR3 sequence: CSAGFGGAMTEAFF. In DNA, the CDR3 is TGCAGCGCTGGATTTGGGGGGGCGATGACTGAAGCTTTCTTT.

This sequence joins TRBV6-5 and TRBJ1-4; D possibly corresponds to TRBD1 (5 bases). This CDR3 has 15 amino acids. Trimming removed 4 bases at V and 4 bases at J, with 13 bases between. Germline-derived CDR1 and CDR2 are MNHEY and SVGAGI. The CDR3 is CASSFDSTLNEKLFF. As DNA, the CDR3 is TGTGCCAGCAGTTTTGACAGCACACTTAATGAAAAACTGTTTTTT.

The CDR3 loop is CASRQGNEQFF. CDR3 nucleotides: TGTGCCAGCAGGCAGGGGAATGAGCAGTTCTTC. This chain uses TRBV2 with TRBJ2-1; possible D gene TRBD1, 6 bases. V lost 6 bases, J lost 7 bases, and 7 bases lay in between. CDR3 size: 11 residues. CDR1 SNHLY and CDR2 FYNNEI come from the germline V gene.

CDR3 in amino acids: CASSLAVTGGYNEQFF. As DNA, the CDR3 is TGTGCCAGCAGCTTAGCCGTGACGGGGGGCTACAATGAGCAGTTCTTC. This chain connects TRBV7-9 to TRBJ2-1; TRBD2 matches 7 bases. The CDR3 runs 16 residues. Germline lookup yields CDR1 SEHNR and CDR2 FQNEAQ (reference sequence). V trimming: 0 bases; J trimming: 3 bases; junction bases outside the gene matches: 5.

The chain combines TRBV19 with TRBJ2-7, with 9 bases that match TRBD2. Germline V gene sequence: CDR1 LNHDA, CDR2 SQIVND (reference sequence). This CDR3 region has 15 residues. Unmatched junction bases numbered 1, after V lost 0 bases and J lost 1 base. The CDR3 sequence is CASSIEGLASYEQYF. The CDR3 DNA is TGTGCCAGTAGTATAGAAGGACTAGCGTCCTACGAGCAGTACTTC.

The chain is built from TRBV7-2 and TRBJ2-2, with D possibly matching TRBD2 (6 bases). The CDR3 is 14 amino acids. V lost 5 bases to trimming and J lost 7 bases, with 14 bases between them. Looked up from germline, CDR1 is SGHTA and CDR2 is FQGNSA. The CDR3 bases are TGTGCCAGCAGCCGAACCCCGGGGGTCGGGGAGCTGTTTTTT. Encoded protein: CASSRTPGVGELFF.

The chain links TRBV18 to TRBJ1-3, with 7 bases that match TRBD1. The CDR3 has 16 amino acids. Germline values: CDR1 KGHSH, CDR2 LQKENI. The V segment lost 6 bases and the J segment 1 base; nucleotides outside the gene matches: 9. CDR3 sequence (DNA): TGTGCCAGCTCTTCGACAGGGATACGTTCTGGAAACACCATATATTTT. It encodes CASSSTGIRSGNTIYF.

This clone was recorded once. The CDR3 reads CASSIRQVYEQYF. The CDR3 coding sequence is TGTGCCAGCAGCATAAGACAGGTCTACGAGCAGTACTTC. The chain carries TRBV5-5 and TRBJ2-7; D perhaps matches TRBD1 (6 bases). V gave up 4 bases and J gave up 3 bases, with 11 bases separating them. This CDR3 spans 13 amino acids. CDR1 and CDR2 (germline): SGHKS, YYEKEE (reference sequence).

The chain is built from TRBV11-2 and TRBJ2-1, with TRBD2 identical over 7 bases. The J segment lost 6 bases and the V segment lost 1 base, leaving 6 bases of the junction unmatched. CDR3 size: 15 residues. Germline CDR1 and CDR2: SGHAT and FQNNGV. In DNA form, the CDR3 reads TGTGCCAGCAGCTTAGGTGCGGGGGTTATCAATGAGCAGTTCTTC. Amino acid sequence: CASSLGAGVINEQFF.

The chain is built from TRBV12-5 and TRBJ1-5; D uncertain. Per germline, CDR1 LGHNT and CDR2 FRNRAP. This CDR3 is built from 13 residues. The V end was cut by 3 bases, the J end by 4 bases, with 7 bases between. The CDR3 region has the DNA TGTGCTAGTGGTTTAGAGAAGAATCAGCCCCAGCATTTT. This translates into CASGLEKNQPQHF.